This TCR beta chain was obtained from a study of T cell responses to AZD1222 COVID-19 vaccine. This clone was picked up a small number of times. Clones were sequenced by immunoSEQ multiplex PCR, and TCRdb holds only the in-frame ones, with some missing. The sample has about 100,000 clones; approximately 91% are singletons. The CDR3 is 16 amino acids. Germline V gene sequence: CDR1 SGHNT, CDR2 YENEEA. V gave up 0 bases and J gave up 2 bases, with 11 bases separating them. Here the sequenced sample was peripheral blood, taken on day 0 of AZD1222 vaccination. The sequence was collected from an adult in good health. The rearrangement uses TRBV11-3 and TRBJ2-1, with D tentatively TRBD2 (5 bases). The CDR3 DNA sequence: TGTGCCAGCAGCTTAGAGGGCGGGCCCCCCTACAATGAGCAGTTCTTC. Protein sequence: CASSLEGGPPYNEQFF.